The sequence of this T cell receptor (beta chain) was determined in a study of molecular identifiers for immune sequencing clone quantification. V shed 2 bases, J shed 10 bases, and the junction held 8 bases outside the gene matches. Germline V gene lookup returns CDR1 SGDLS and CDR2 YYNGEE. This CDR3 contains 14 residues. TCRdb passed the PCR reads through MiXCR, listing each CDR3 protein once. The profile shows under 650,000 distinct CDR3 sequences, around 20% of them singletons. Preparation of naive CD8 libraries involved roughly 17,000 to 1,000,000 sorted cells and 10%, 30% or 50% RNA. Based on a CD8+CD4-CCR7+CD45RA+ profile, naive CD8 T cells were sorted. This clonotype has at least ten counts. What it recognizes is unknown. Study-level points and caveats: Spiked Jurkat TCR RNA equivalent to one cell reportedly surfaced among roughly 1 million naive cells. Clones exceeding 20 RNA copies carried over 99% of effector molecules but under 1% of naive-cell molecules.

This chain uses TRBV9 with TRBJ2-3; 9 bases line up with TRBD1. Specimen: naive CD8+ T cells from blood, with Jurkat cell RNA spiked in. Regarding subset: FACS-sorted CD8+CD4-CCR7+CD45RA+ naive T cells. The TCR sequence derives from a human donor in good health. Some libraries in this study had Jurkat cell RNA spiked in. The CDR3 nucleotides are TGTGCCAGCAGCGTGGGGGACAGGGAGGTGGCGCAGTATTTT. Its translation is CASSVGDREVAQYF.